Below, 18 T cell receptor beta chains from the same sample are listed, as sequenced in a study of T cells in Graves' hyperthyroidism and ophthalmopathy. Amplification yielded TCR beta CDR3 regions, with RNA transcripts as the source. HTBI primers drove first-round RT-PCR of the TCR CDR3. TCRdb re-called the multiplex PCR reads with MiXCR, one entry per CDR3 protein. Of some 760,000 distinct CDR3 sequences listed, 14% are singletons. What was sequenced was blood. The receptor set was obtained from a woman between 18 and 29 years old with Graves' hyperthyroidism.

This clonotype was found many times. The V gene is TRBV3-1, the J gene TRBJ2-3; D remains ambiguous. This CDR3 has 15 residues. The V gene lost 0 bases and the J gene lost 2 bases, with 9 bases spanning the gap. From germline, CDR1 is LGHDT and CDR2 YNNKEL (reference sequence). The CDR3 region has the DNA TGTGCCAGCAGCCAAGAGTTCGGTACCACAGATACGCAGTATTTT. Translated, it gives CASSQEFGTTDTQYF.

This chain joins TRBV4-1 and TRBJ1-1; possibly TRBD1 for D (5 bases). Germline V lookup: CDR1 MGHRA, CDR2 YSYEKL. The CDR3 covers 16 residues. Deletions cut 0 bases from V and 3 bases from J, with 14 bases between. CDR3 bases: TGCGCCAGCAGCCAAGATGAGGGACTACATTACACTGAAGCTTTCTTT. Translating gives CASSQDEGLHYTEAFF.

This clonotype was seen at least ten times. The chain joins TRBV18 to TRBJ2-5, with D tentatively TRBD1 (5 bases). V was trimmed by 3 bases and J by 5 bases, leaving 16 bases between them. The CDR3 is 15 amino acids. Germline CDR1 KGHSH, CDR2 LQKENI. In DNA form, the CDR3 reads TGTGCCAGCTCACCGGGCCAGGGCCCCAGGGAGACCCAGTACTTC. Translating gives CASSPGQGPRETQYF.

This clonotype came up a few times. The V and J genes are TRBV19 and TRBJ1-5, with a tentative D call TRBD1 (6 bases). Trimming took off 7 bases at V and 1 base at J, with 17 bases between the two ends. Germline V gene data show CDR1 as LNHDA and CDR2 as SQIVND (reference sequence). The CDR3 is 16 residues long. The DNA of the CDR3 is TGTGCCAGTAATATCGTTGGGGGGCGAAGCAATCAGCCCCAGCATTTT. Translating gives CASNIVGGRSNQPQHF.

At least ten counts were recorded for this clonotype. The V call is TRBV7-9, the J call TRBJ2-5; 9 bases agree with TRBD1. The CDR3 runs to 15 residues. The ends lost 5 bases at V and 5 bases at J; junction bases unmatched: 9. Germline V gene data show CDR1 as SEHNR and CDR2 as FQNEAQ (reference sequence). CDR3 bases: TGTGCCAGCAGCCCCCGGGACAGGGTTATGGAGACCCAGTACTTC. Amino acid sequence: CASSPRDRVMETQYF.

This clonotype appeared many times. One end of the junction varies from germline; a read error may be responsible. This rearrangement joins TRBV7-9 to TRBJ2-5, with TRBD2 identical over 12 bases. Per the germline V gene, CDR1 is SEHNR and CDR2 is FQNEAQ (reference sequence). The CDR3 has 16 residues. The CDR3 here is CASSLAGGPVWETQYF. The CDR3 DNA is TGTGCCAGCAGCCTAGCGGGAGGGCCTGTTTGGGAGACCCAGTACTTC.

This clonotype appeared a few times. V and J are TRBV11-2 and TRBJ1-1; tentatively, D is TRBD1 (5 bases). This CDR3 contains 13 residues. Germline V lookup: CDR1 SGHAT, CDR2 FQNNGV. With 1 base removed from V and 6 bases from J, the gap between germline ends came to 9 bases. The CDR3 DNA follows: TGTGCCAGCAGCTTAGCACAGGCCCCTGAAGCTTTCTTT. It codes for CASSLAQAPEAFF.

This clonotype was detected many times. This chain joins TRBV7-2 and TRBJ2-5; D gene uncertain. Germline values: CDR1 SGHTA, CDR2 FQGNSA. The CDR3 has 11 amino acids. Trimming stripped 6 bases from V and 4 bases from J, with 6 bases between. Here the CDR3 reads CASSGPETQYF. For the CDR3, the DNA is TGTGCCAGCAGTGGACCAGAGACCCAGTACTTC.

The chain combines TRBV4-2 with TRBJ2-5, with 8 nucleotides matching TRBD1. The CDR3 totals 17 residues. J lost 3 bases, V lost 0 bases, and 9 bases had no gene match. Germline-derived CDR1 and CDR2 are LGHNA and YNFKEQ. Written as DNA, the CDR3 is TGTGCCAGCAGCCAAGAGCGCGACAGGGGTCTGAAAGAGACCCAGTACTTC. Its protein product is CASSQERDRGLKETQYF.

Comments on this clonotype: This may be a read error, as it is one base from a much larger clone. The gene calls are TRBV29-1 and TRBJ1-1; perhaps TRBD1 as D (5 bases). V was shortened by 2 bases and J by 4 bases, with 17 bases between the two germline ends. Per germline, CDR1 SQVTM and CDR2 ANQGSEA. The CDR3 is 15 amino acids. The CDR3 loop is CSVEYRRNWVTEAFF. The CDR3 coding sequence is TGCAGCGTTGAATACAGGAGGAACTGGGTCACTGAAGCTTTCTTT.

The table lists this clonotype with a count of one. The V call is TRBV19, the J call TRBJ2-1; 8 bases line up with TRBD1. Per germline, CDR1 LNHDA and CDR2 SQIVND (reference sequence). CDR3 size: 13 residues. Trimming took 9 bases from V and 5 from J; bases not matched to a gene: 6. Here the CDR3 reads CASMHRGNNEQFF. The CDR3 DNA reads TGTGCCAGCATGCACAGGGGGAACAATGAGCAGTTCTTC.

This clonotype has more than one count but fewer than ten. The chain uses TRBV4-1 and TRBJ2-5; maybe TRBD2 (5 bases). Germline assignment: CDR1 MGHRA and CDR2 YSYEKL. V lost 3 bases and J lost 4, with 15 bases in between. The CDR3 has 15 amino acids. CDR3 sequence reads: CASSQIGVRAETQYF. The CDR3 coding sequence is TGCGCCAGCAGCCAGATTGGGGTGAGGGCAGAGACCCAGTACTTC.

This clonotype occurred a few times. V gene TRBV24-1 combines with J gene TRBJ2-1; D is possibly TRBD2 (5 bases). V lost 7 bases and J lost 9, with 24 bases in between. This CDR3 has 16 residues. Germline loops: CDR1 KGHDR, CDR2 SFDVKD. CDR3 loop: CATSQGPGLLGGEQFF. CDR3 in DNA: TGTGCCACCAGCCAAGGACCCGGCCTATTAGGAGGTGAGCAGTTCTTC.

V usage is TRBV19 and J usage is TRBJ1-5; TRBD1 matches at 9 bases. Germline CDR1 LNHDA, CDR2 SQIVND (reference sequence). The J segment lost 7 bases and the V segment lost 5 bases, leaving 3 bases of the junction unmatched. CDR3 size: 13 residues. CDR3: CASSRQGEQPQHF. CDR3 nucleotide sequence: TGTGCCAGTAGTCGACAGGGGGAACAGCCCCAGCATTTT. The full variable domain, in which reference TRBV19 and TRBJ1-5 provide the parts outside the CDR3, is DGGITQSPKYLFRKEGQNVTLSCEQNLNHDAMYWYRQDPGQGLRLIYYSQIVNDFQKGDIAEGYSVSREKKESFPLTVTSAQKNPTAFYLCASSRQGEQPQHFGDGTRLSIL.

This chain connects TRBV2 to TRBJ2-7, with D tentatively TRBD1 or TRBD2 (5 bases each). The germline CDR1 and CDR2 sequences are SNHLY and FYNNEI. This CDR3 has 17 amino acids. Trimming pared 3 bases from V and 5 bases from J, leaving 23 bases between. CDR3: CASSERQGVIFLHEQYF. The CDR3 DNA reads TGTGCCAGCAGTGAGAGGCAGGGAGTAATATTTCTCCACGAGCAGTACTTC.

This clonotype was observed at least ten times. This chain connects TRBV18 to TRBJ2-7, with TRBD1 matching over 9 bases. The CDR3 is made up of 15 amino acids. Trimming cost V 3 bases and J 5 bases; bases outside gene matches: 8. Per germline, CDR1 KGHSH and CDR2 LQKENI. DNA of the CDR3: TGTGCCAGCTCACCTCGGGACAGGGCGGGCCACGAGCAGTACTTC. Its protein is CASSPRDRAGHEQYF.

The table lists this clonotype with a few counts. The chain joins TRBV3-1 to TRBJ2-3, with 7 bases identical to TRBD2. This CDR3 has 14 residues. CDR1 is LGHDT, CDR2 YNNKEL, per germline (reference sequence). Trimming at V came to 0 bases and at J to 4 bases, leaving 1 base not matched to a gene. As DNA, the CDR3 is TGTGCCAGCAGCCAAGAGGCGGGAGCAGATACGCAGTATTTT. It specifies CASSQEAGADTQYF.

This clonotype was picked up a small number of times. A read error may produce the germline difference seen at one junction end. The rearrangement uses TRBV29-1 and TRBJ2-3; D may be TRBD2 (5 bases). Germline V gene sequence: CDR1 SQVTM, CDR2 ANQGSEA. CDR3 size: 13 residues. The CDR3 sequence is CSVGSSSTVTQYF. In nucleotides, the CDR3 is TGCAGCGTCGGAAGCTCTAGCACAGTTACGCAGTATTTT.